This T cell receptor (beta chain) was sequenced for a study of cytomegalovirus exposure and HLA in healthy donors. Study findings and constraints: There were several of the most significant clusters that appeared linked to common viral pathogens in a later analysis.

Donors were nominally healthy when sampled, though unrecorded immune exposures were likely. Use of 60 Vbeta and 13 Jbeta primers characterized the PCR. Sequencing was performed with immunoSEQ multiplex PCR; in TCRdb, only in-frame clones are kept and a portion is missing. The sample lists fewer than 200,000 clones, less than 80% occurring once. Note on this clone: The target antigen is unknown.

The TCR comes from a female donor in good health and CMV-seronegative. The sample comprised PBMCs.

The CDR3 DNA reads TGTGCCTGGAGATCTGGGGGCACTCAGCCCCAGCATTTT. Its protein product is CAWRSGGTQPQHF. The chain carries TRBV30 and TRBJ1-5, with a possible D match to TRBD1 (6 bases). The CDR3 is made up of 13 amino acids. Per the germline V gene, CDR1 is GTSNPN and CDR2 is SVGIG (reference sequence). The V and J ends lost 3 bases and 6 bases respectively, with 12 bases between them.